This TCR beta chain stems from a study of blood T cell repertoires in COVID-19 (dated by TCRdb to between 2020 and 2021). Study-wide context: Samples covering the acute and convalescent phases of COVID-19 were provided by collaborators in the United States, Italy and Spain. The material from the prospective study consisted of cDNA or gDNA derived from T cells, B-cell-depleted T cells, or PBMCs. Subjects who had been exposed to COVID-19, were actively infected with it, or had recovered from it provided the deeply sampled blood TCRbeta repertoires that made up the dataset. The repertoires were made available in a free public database intended to serve as a resource for research on the immune response to SARS-CoV-2. The samples were drawn from the first 160 participants of the ongoing ImmuneRACE study and from 950 to 1,500 subjects provided by 6 global collaborators. A de-identified subject ID, COVID-19 status, age in years and sex were almost always included in the sample metadata. Where HLA class I and class II types were available, the types were taken from metadata supplied by the sample provider, not from assay-based typing.

TCRbeta CDR3 regions were amplified from genomic DNA using the immunoSEQ Assay, a bias-controlled multiplex PCR. The authors' analysis ran thus. The number of nucleated cells in each sample was estimated from the amplification of reference gene primers within the assay. To quantify the absolute abundance of each unique TCRbeta CDR3 rearrangement, sequence reads were collapsed and filtered. For each sample, productive Simpson clonality was calculated as the square root of Simpson's diversity index across productive rearrangements. TCRdb took over this immuneACCESS table, retaining in-frame rearrangements with V and J assigned. Such tables are incomplete; in checked studies, under half of the missing clones stem from an unresolved V gene, and the remainder is unexplained. The DNA gave D and trimming, while V, J and clone size come from that table. For this sample there are roughly 280,000 clones; approximately 87% appear just once. About 4.6% of the sample goes to the ten largest clones.

Broader findings and caveats from the paper: Clinical and demographic metadata were provided uncurated, with the amount varying by source and participant.

About this clone: This receptor's antigen is unknown. Base qualities were left out, and no much larger clone turns up one base away.

Another Seattle source contributed samples from volunteer blood donors who had recovered from COVID-19. Collaborating institutions collected whole blood in K2EDTA tubes following their own protocols. Collaborator samples were shipped for TCRbeta analysis as frozen whole blood, isolated PBMCs, or DNA extracted from either sample type. The germline V gene encodes CDR1 SGHNT and CDR2 YYREEE (reference sequence). Trimming removed 4 bases from V and 1 base from J; the gene matches leave 6 bases unexplained. The CDR3 measures 16 amino acids from cysteine to phenylalanine. Here the CDR3 DNA is all that survives: 48 bases in frame from base 1.

This clonotype was sampled from a man aged 60-69 years who had recovered from COVID-19. This receptor chain uses TRBV5-4 and TRBJ2-3, with 10 bases matching TRBD2. Sequences were obtained from peripheral blood. The CDR3 has the sequence CASSPIAGGGTDTQYF. The nucleotide sequence reads as follows: TGTGCCAGCAGCCCCATAGCGGGAGGTGGCACAGATACGCAGTATTTT.